The clone carrying this T cell receptor beta chain has at least ten counts. These data belong to a study of early T cells in non-severe SARS-CoV-2 infection. On the study more broadly: Chains stayed unpaired after sequencing of bulk RNA from unsorted whole blood.

In the library, individual cDNA molecules carried attached unique molecular identifiers. MiXCR, applied by TCRdb to the 5' RACE reads, yields one record per CDR3 protein. The repertoire includes under 90,000 distinct CDR3 sequences, approximately 15% of them detected once, and under 6.5% sits in the top ten. The specimen sequenced was whole blood. The sequence derives from an adult who was a healthcare worker with PCR-confirmed SARS-CoV-2 infection or an uninfected control (not recorded which).

CDR3 loop: CASSLSSNTGELFF. The CDR3 DNA reads as TGTGCCAGCAGCTTAAGTTCGAACACCGGGGAGCTGTTTTTT. V is TRBV11-2 and J is TRBJ2-2; D is unclear. Germline CDR1 and CDR2: SGHAT and FQNNGV. The CDR3 has 14 amino acids. V was clipped by 2 bases and J by 0 bases, with 4 bases between them.